This T cell receptor beta chain was sequenced during a study of T cell responses to AZD1222 COVID-19 vaccine. Study results and limitations: Increases in Spike-specific TCR breadth and depth were seen after two AZD1222 doses.

Germline CDR1 reads MNHEY; CDR2 reads SVGEGT. V was cut by 0 bases and J by 2 bases, with 13 bases left in between. This CDR3 spans 16 amino acids. Points on this clone: The target antigen is unknown.

Assay used: immunoSEQ multiplex PCR; TCRdb lists only in-frame clones, some missing. The data show roughly 82,000 clones, with 80% to 90% seen just once and less than 15% held by the top ten. Sequences were derived from peripheral blood, sampled on day 0 of AZD1222 vaccination. The rearrangement joins TRBV6-2 or TRBV6-3 to TRBJ1-2, with D possibly TRBD1 on 6 matching bases. The source of this sequence is an adult in good health. DNA for the CDR3: TGTGCCAGCAGTTACTCGACACTAACAGGGAACTATGGCTACACCTTC. This sequence encodes CASSYSTLTGNYGYTF.